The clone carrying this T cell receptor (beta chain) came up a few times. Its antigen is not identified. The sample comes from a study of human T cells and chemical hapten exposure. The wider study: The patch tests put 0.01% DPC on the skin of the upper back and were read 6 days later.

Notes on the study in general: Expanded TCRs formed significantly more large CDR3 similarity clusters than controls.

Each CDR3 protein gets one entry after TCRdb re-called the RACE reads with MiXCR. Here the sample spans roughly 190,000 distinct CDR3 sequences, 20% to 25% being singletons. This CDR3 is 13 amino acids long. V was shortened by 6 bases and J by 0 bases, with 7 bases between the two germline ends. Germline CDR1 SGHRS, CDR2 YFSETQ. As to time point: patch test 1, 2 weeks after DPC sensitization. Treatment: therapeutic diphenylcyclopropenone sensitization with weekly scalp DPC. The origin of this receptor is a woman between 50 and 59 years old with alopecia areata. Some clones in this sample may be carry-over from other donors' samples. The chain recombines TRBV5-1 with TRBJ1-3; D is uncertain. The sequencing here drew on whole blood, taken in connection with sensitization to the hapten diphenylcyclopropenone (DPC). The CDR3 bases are TGCGCCAGCACTCTTGGCTCTGGAAACACCATATATTTT. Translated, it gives CASTLGSGNTIYF.